Sequencing of this T cell receptor beta chain was carried out in a study of Tregs in tolerant kidney transplant recipients. Only in-frame clones appear in the TCRdb table, and some are missing; sequencing was by immunoSEQ multiplex PCR. This repertoire includes about 52,000 clones. A remark on this clone: From the germline J gene comes the end of the CDR3, since the read stops 3 residues before it.

Germline assignment: CDR1 SGHVS and CDR2 FQNEAQ. V lost 5 bases and J lost 2, with 16 bases in between. The CDR3 extends over 16 amino acids. Specimen: CD4+ T cells from blood, collected before the transplant. The rearrangement links TRBV7-8 to TRBJ1-3; D perhaps matches TRBD1 (5 bases). This receptor was identified in a human donor who received a combined kidney and bone marrow transplant. Incomplete CDR3 DNA: TGTGCCAGCAGCCCCTGGGGGGGGATGGCTGGAAACACC. Amino acids: CASSPWGGMAGNT. From start to end, the CDR3 is CASSPWGGMAGNTIYF.